A selection of T cell receptor beta chains follows, all from one sample in a study of shared clonotypes between healthy human individuals. Assay used: immunoSEQ multiplex PCR; TCRdb lists only in-frame clones, some missing. The sample contains around 700,000 clones, 55% to 75% of which appear only once. The specimen sequenced was memory CD4+ T cells sorted from blood. These receptor sequences come from a young woman in good health. CDR3s include the opening cysteine and the closing phenylalanine or tryptophan. D genes are given only for firm matches. Rows give clone size only sometimes, using once, few, many, or a class for an expanded clone.

v_call	j_call	d_call	clone_size	cdr3_aa
TRBV4-2	TRBJ2-1	TRBD2	-	CASSPSGTSGSEEQFF
TRBV27	TRBJ1-1	TRBD1	-	CASIDRVLTEAFF
TRBV5-8	TRBJ2-5	-	-	CASSPRWRTQETQYF
TRBV2	TRBJ2-2	-	-	CASSASWELFF
TRBV7-9	TRBJ2-3	TRBD2	-	CASSWLAGGGTDTQYF
TRBV30	TRBJ2-7	-	-	CAWKSGRFYEQYF
TRBV21-1	TRBJ2-7	-	few	CASSKGGLARRLLYEQYF
TRBV2	TRBJ1-2	-	-	CASSEFVTIRYGYTF
TRBV23-1	TRBJ2-7	TRBD2	many	CARGGRGCYEQYF
TRBV5-1	TRBJ2-7	TRBD1	few	CASSFGDSEQYF
TRBV11-2	TRBJ2-1	-	few	CASSLDPRLGEQFF
TRBV19	TRBJ2-1	TRBD2	-	CASSRVSGSLYEQFF
TRBV9	TRBJ2-7	-	once	CASSVGGNEQYF
TRBV10-3	TRBJ2-7	TRBD1	-	CAISPGQGPHEQYF
TRBV28	TRBJ2-7	-	few	CASSLVSDEQYF
TRBV1	TRBJ2-3	-	once	CTTTSGLPWGTDTQYF
TRBV6-5	TRBJ1-1	-	-	CASTPAGSHTEAFF
TRBV2	TRBJ2-7	TRBD2	-	CASSYRTSGSYEQYF
TRBV28	TRBJ2-7	TRBD1	-	CASRKQGLAYEQYF
TRBV6-1	TRBJ2-3	-	once	CASSVDTQYF
TRBV11-2	TRBJ2-7	TRBD2	-	CASSHISGRASNEQYF
TRBV28	TRBJ2-7	TRBD1	few	CAVTKQGASYEQYF
TRBV5-1	TRBJ2-7	TRBD1	-	CASSLEAGGFNEQYF
TRBV2	TRBJ2-1	TRBD2	few	CASGRLAGVPYNEQFF
TRBV5-1	TRBJ1-1	-	-	CASSLNTGSTEAFF
TRBV7-3	TRBJ2-5	-	few	CASSRGPGGQETQYF
TRBV10-3	TRBJ1-2	-	-	CAIRNRAKEGYGYTF
TRBV28	TRBJ2-5	TRBD1	-	CASSSGQGKETQYF
TRBV21-1	TRBJ2-2	-	-	CASSTAGTGSSGELFF
TRBV2	TRBJ1-2	-	-	CASRGGGYGYTF
TRBV9	TRBJ2-1	TRBD1	many	CASSVVSGGNGEQFF
TRBV14	TRBJ2-3	-	-	CASSQDSGDTQYF
TRBV10-3	TRBJ2-1	TRBD2	-	CAISEQAGANNEQFF
TRBV6-1	TRBJ2-7	-	few	CASRNYESYEQYF
TRBV6-6	TRBJ2-5	-	-	CASAGETQYF
TRBV6-5	TRBJ1-5	-	once	CASRRTQGNQPQHF
TRBV5-1	TRBJ2-3	TRBD1	many	CASSLVTGITQKDTQYF
TRBV5-6	TRBJ2-1	-	-	CASSSGRYNEQFF
TRBV6-5	TRBJ2-2	-	few	CASSSPGRLTGELFF
TRBV5-1	TRBJ1-1	-	once	CASSLYRAPTEAFF
TRBV23-1	TRBJ2-1	-	few	CASSQSRRPRNEQFF
TRBV7-9	TRBJ2-7	-	-	CASSFPQGEQYF